These 12 T cell receptor beta chains share one sample of origin, sequenced in a study of patients and donors after allogeneic stem cell transplantation. TCRdb fed the RT-PCR reads into MiXCR, producing one record per CDR3 protein. Of roughly 880,000 distinct CDR3 sequences listed, roughly 18% were seen once; the top ten hold around 6%. The sequencing sample was made of blood, either unsorted or a sorted T cell fraction (not recorded which). The origin of the receptors is a human donor who was either an allogeneic HSCT recipient or a stem cell or donor lymphocyte infusion donor (not recorded which). It is not recorded whose cells these are; they may come from a transplant donor.

This clonotype came up a few times. The J gene is TRBJ2-1, the V gene TRBV5-1; D ambiguous. In germline, CDR1 is SGHRS, CDR2 YFSETQ. The germline V and J ends were trimmed by 6 bases and 9 bases, with 19 bases remaining between them. The CDR3 totals 14 residues. The CDR3 is CASTPTSVAPEQFF. For the CDR3, the DNA is TGCGCCAGCACCCCGACCTCCGTAGCACCTGAGCAGTTCTTC.

The CDR3 sequence is CSALQLGGTEAFF. The DNA for the CDR3 is TGCAGTGCTCTCCAATTGGGGGGCACTGAAGCTTTCTTT. This chain uses TRBV20-1 with TRBJ1-1, with TRBD1 as a possible D gene (5 bases). CDR3 length: 13 amino acids. Trimming pared 5 bases from V and 4 bases from J, leaving 14 bases between. Germline CDR1 and CDR2: DFQATT and SNEGSKA (reference sequence).

The chain links TRBV24-1 to TRBJ2-1; possibly TRBD1 or TRBD2 for D (5 bases each). Germline assignment: CDR1 KGHDR and CDR2 SFDVKD. Trimming cost V 3 bases and J 3 bases, with 14 bases left between them. The CDR3 totals 16 residues. CDR3 sequence: CATSDQGTTNYNEQFF. The CDR3 DNA reads as TGTGCCACCAGTGATCAAGGGACCACGAACTACAATGAGCAGTTCTTC.

The chain carries TRBV25-1 and TRBJ1-1; no firm D call. CDR3 length: 14 residues. V was trimmed by 3 bases and J by 5 bases, leaving 13 bases between them. Germline lookup yields CDR1 MGHDK and CDR2 SYGVNS. DNA of the CDR3: TGTGCCAGCAGTGAGACCCTTTCCGTGACTGAAGCTTTCTTT. This gives the protein CASSETLSVTEAFF. The full variable domain, completed using reference TRBV25-1 and TRBJ1-1, is EADIYQTPRYLVIGTGKKITLECSQTMGHDKMYWYQQDPGMELHLIHYSYGVNSTEKGDLSSESTVSRIRTEHFPLTLESARPSHTSQYLCASSETLSVTEAFFGQGTRLTVV.

Only a few counts were recorded for this clonotype. The chain couples TRBV20-1 to TRBJ2-2; 7 positions agree with TRBD2. Germline-derived CDR1 and CDR2 are DFQATT and SNEGSKA (reference sequence). CDR3 length equals 15 residues. With V trimmed by 5 bases and J by 4 bases, 10 bases remained unmatched. The CDR3 protein is CSAQRSGIVTGELFF. The CDR3 DNA follows: TGCAGTGCTCAGAGAAGCGGGATTGTCACCGGGGAGCTGTTTTTT.

The chain has TRBV5-1 and TRBJ2-3, with no clear D. Germline V lookup: CDR1 SGHRS, CDR2 YFSETQ. The ends were cut back, 5 bases at V and 4 bases at J, with 14 bases in the middle. The CDR3 runs to 14 residues. For the CDR3, the DNA is TGCGCCAGCAGATCTAAGGATTTCGCAGATACGCAGTATTTT. This gives the protein CASRSKDFADTQYF.

There are a few counts of this clonotype. The V and J genes are TRBV5-6 and TRBJ2-2; perhaps TRBD1 as D (5 bases). Germline V gives CDR1 SGHDT, CDR2 YYEEEE. V dropped 4 bases and J dropped 1 base, with 14 bases sitting between them. The CDR3 totals 16 residues. The CDR3, as DNA: TGTGCCAGCAGCCGAGGACAAGTTTGGAACACCGGGGAGCTGTTTTTT. Protein: CASSRGQVWNTGELFF.

This clonotype showed up just a few times. V gene TRBV10-3 combines with J gene TRBJ2-2; 7 positions match TRBD1. Germline values: CDR1 ENHRY, CDR2 SYGVKD. The CDR3 covers 16 residues. V was pared by 4 bases and J by 4 bases, with 9 bases of the junction left unmatched. This CDR3 is CAISGRPGQSTGELFF. CDR3 bases: TGTGCCATCAGTGGAAGGCCGGGACAGTCCACCGGGGAGCTGTTTTTT.

The CDR3 here is CASSPDRGPYGYTF. Here the CDR3 DNA reads TGTGCCAGCTCACCAGACAGGGGACCCTATGGCTACACCTTC. J is TRBJ1-2 and V is TRBV18; 8 bases are a match to TRBD1. From germline, CDR1 is KGHSH and CDR2 LQKENI. After removal of 2 bases from V and 4 bases from J, the junction contained 3 bases not matched to a gene. This CDR3 region has 14 residues.

V and J are TRBV6-1 and TRBJ2-2, with 8 bases fitting TRBD1. J was trimmed by 4 bases and V by 7 bases; bases with no gene match: 14. The CDR3 contains 17 residues. In germline, CDR1 is MNHNS, CDR2 SASEGT. In nucleotides, the CDR3 is TGTGCCAGCACGGGGGACAGGTCTAGGCGGGGCACCGGGGAGCTGTTTTTT. Its translation is CASTGDRSRRGTGELFF.

This clonotype has only a few counts. The chain combines TRBV29-1 with TRBJ1-4; 10 bases map to TRBD1. CDR1 SQVTM and CDR2 ANQGSEA come from the germline V gene. The V segment lost 2 bases and the J segment 6 bases; nucleotides outside the gene matches: 3. This CDR3 is 14 amino acids long. In DNA form, the CDR3 reads TGCAGCGTTGAAACCGGGACAGGGGATGAAAAACTGTTTTTT. Translation gives CSVETGTGDEKLFF.

This clonotype showed up many times. The rearrangement uses TRBV29-1 and TRBJ2-1, with 9 positions matching TRBD2. The CDR3 loop spans 15 amino acids. The J segment lost 7 bases and the V segment lost 2 bases, leaving 9 bases of the junction unmatched. Germline CDR1 and CDR2: SQVTM and ANQGSEA. The CDR3 DNA reads as TGCAGCGTTGAAAGTGGCGGGAGGGCCGTAAATGAGCAGTTCTTC. Its protein product is CSVESGGRAVNEQFF.